The clone carrying this T cell receptor (beta chain) was seen a single time. Its antigen is currently unknown. This entry is derived from a study of PD-1 blockade in mismatch repair-deficient tumors. About the research overall: Patients had 12 mismatch repair-deficient cancer types, all previously treated and progressing.

This CDR3 is 15 amino acids long. In germline, CDR1 is MRHNA, CDR2 SNTAGT. V was pared by 8 bases and J by 2 bases, with 10 bases of the junction left unmatched. The study's findings and limits: Rapid post-treatment expansion, then contraction, generally preceding radiologic response, marked tumor-resident clones.

PCR or immunohistochemistry showed mismatch repair deficiency in every enrolled patient. A few pembrolizumab responders had their TCRs sequenced. Data came from immunoSEQ multiplex PCR; TCRdb stores just in-frame clones and leaves some out. The table lists around 49,000 clones, around 77% of them singletons, with around 3.3% in the top ten. The sequences come from PBMCs, collected before pembrolizumab treatment. The clonotype originates from an adult with mismatch repair-deficient cancer. The gene calls are TRBV6-4 and TRBJ1-2; TRBD1 agrees at 8 bases. The CDR3 loop reads CASRRTGQANYGYTF. The CDR3 DNA reads TGTGCCAGCCGGCGAACGGGACAGGCGAACTATGGCTACACCTTC.